This entry lists 30 T cell receptor beta chains sequenced from one sample in a study of blood T cell repertoires in COVID-19 (TCRdb year 2020). The library was built by means of the immunoSEQ multiplex PCR assay. Sourced from immuneACCESS, this table was stored by TCRdb with only in-frame sequences that have V and J called. A share of the clones is absent; for the studies checked, an unresolved V gene accounts for under half, and the remainder has no known explanation. This sample lists some 54,000 clones; roughly 87% were detected once. The ten largest make up around 2% of the sample. The sample comprised peripheral blood. The source of these receptors is a woman in her sixties with acute or convalescent COVID-19.

The V call is TRBV25-1, the J call TRBJ1-2; 11 nucleotides match TRBD1. CDR1 is MGHDK, CDR2 SYGVNS, per germline. V lost 1 base, J lost 4 bases, and 2 bases stayed unmatched. This CDR3 region has 15 residues. The CDR3 nucleotides read TGTGCCAGCAGTGAATTGGGGACAGGGGGCTATGGCTACACCTTC. It is translated as CASSELGTGGYGYTF.

The chain has TRBV7-9 and TRBJ1-4, with 9 nucleotides matching TRBD1. The CDR3 runs to 14 residues. V gave up 5 bases and J gave up 7 bases; unmatched junction bases: 5. Germline assignment: CDR1 SEHNR and CDR2 FQNEAQ (reference sequence). CDR3 loop: CASSPNRGLEKLFF. The CDR3 coding sequence is TGTGCCAGCAGCCCAAACAGGGGGCTTGAAAAACTGTTTTTT.

This clone appeared a few times. This chain connects TRBV7-8 to TRBJ1-4, with 7 bases matching TRBD1. The germline CDR1 and CDR2 sequences are SGHVS and FQNEAQ. After removal of 3 bases from V and 8 bases from J, the junction contained 9 bases not matched to a gene. The length of the CDR3 is 15 residues. CDR3 in amino acids: CASSFRTGRTEKLFF. In nucleotides, the CDR3 is TGTGCCAGCAGCTTCCGGACAGGTCGGACCGAAAAACTGTTTTTT.

The chain employs TRBV5-1 and TRBJ2-2, with TRBD2 as a possible D gene (7 bases). The V gene's germline CDR1 is SGHRS and CDR2 YFSETQ. The CDR3 covers 17 residues. V dropped 0 bases and J dropped 6 bases, with 18 bases sitting between them. The CDR3 coding sequence is TGCGCCAGCAGCTTGGCCCCGGCGGGGGCCCTAGCCGGGGAGCTGTTTTTT. Amino acids: CASSLAPAGALAGELFF.

The V gene is TRBV27, the J gene TRBJ2-1; 7 nucleotides line up with TRBD2. The CDR3 is made up of 13 amino acids. J lost 10 bases, V lost 1 base, and 4 bases had no gene match. CDR1 is MNHEY, CDR2 SMNVEV, per germline (reference sequence). The DNA of the CDR3 is TGTGCCAGCAGTTTATGGTCGGGGGGAGAGCAGTTCTTC. This codes for CASSLWSGGEQFF.

The V call is TRBV7-6, the J call TRBJ2-6, with D perhaps TRBD1 (7 bases). Trimming removed 4 bases at V and 0 bases at J, with 22 bases between. Looked up from germline, CDR1 is SGHVS and CDR2 is FNYEAQ. The CDR3 loop spans 20 amino acids. CDR3 amino acids: CASSSPGGGYGSSGANVLTF. As DNA, the CDR3 is TGTGCCAGCAGCTCCCCTGGAGGGGGCTACGGTAGCTCTGGGGCCAACGTCCTGACTTTC. The full variable domain, in which reference TRBV7-6 and TRBJ2-6 provide the parts outside the CDR3, is GAGVSQSPRYKVTKRGQDVALRCDPISGHVSLYWYRQALGQGPEFLTYFNYEAQQDKSGLPNDRFSAERPEGSISTLTIQRTEQRDSAMYRCASSSPGGGYGSSGANVLTFGAGSRLTVL.

The V gene is TRBV14, the J gene TRBJ2-5; tentatively, D is TRBD1 (5 bases). CDR1 is SGHDN, CDR2 FVKESK, per germline. Trimming pared 0 bases from V and 3 bases from J, leaving 17 bases between. The CDR3 covers 17 residues. CDR3 nucleotide sequence: TGTGCCAGCAGCCAAGATCGTGGAACAGGAACCAAAGAGACCCAGTACTTC. This encodes CASSQDRGTGTKETQYF.

This clone showed up just a few times. The CDR3 nucleotides are TGTGCCAGCAGTGACAACAGGGGGCCGAATCCCCAGCATTTT. The encoded protein is CASSDNRGPNPQHF. The chain is built from TRBV6-1 and TRBJ1-5; 9 nucleotides match TRBD1. The germline V gene has CDR1 MNHNS and CDR2 SASEGT. The length of the CDR3 is 14 residues. With V trimmed by 3 bases and J by 10 bases, 7 bases remained unmatched.

The chain recombines TRBV30 with TRBJ2-5; D perhaps matches TRBD2 (6 bases). The germline CDR1 and CDR2 sequences are GTSNPN and SVGIG (reference sequence). This CDR3 has 14 amino acids. The V and J ends lost 0 bases and 6 bases respectively, with 14 bases between them. CDR3 sequence: CAWSVGQGGKTQYF. The CDR3 bases are TGTGCCTGGAGTGTAGGGCAGGGAGGCAAGACCCAGTACTTC. The full variable domain, with the rest looked up from reference TRBV30 and TRBJ2-5, is SQTIHQWPATLVQPVGSPLSLECTVEGTSNPNLYWYRQAAGRGLQLLFYSVGIGQISSEVPQNLSASRPQDRQFILSSKKLLLSDSGFYLCAWSVGQGGKTQYFGPGTRLLVL.

The chain links TRBV9 to TRBJ2-5; TRBD1 matches 8 bases. The CDR3 consists of 16 residues. Germline assignment: CDR1 SGDLS and CDR2 YYNGEE. With V trimmed by 4 bases and J by 5 bases, 13 bases remained unmatched. Written as DNA, the CDR3 is TGTGCCAGCAGCTCCCGGGACAGGCCCATTTGGGAGACCCAGTACTTC. It yields the protein CASSSRDRPIWETQYF.

The chain has TRBV28 and TRBJ1-1; perhaps TRBD1 as D (6 bases). Deletions cut 3 bases from V and 8 bases from J, with 10 bases between. CDR3 length: 12 residues. Per the germline V gene, CDR1 is MDHEN and CDR2 is SYDVKM. The DNA of the CDR3 is TGTGCCAGCAGTTTCAGGGGATTGGAAGCTTTCTTT. Its translation is CASSFRGLEAFF. The full variable domain, rest sourced from reference TRBV28 and TRBJ1-1, is DVKVTQSSRYLVKRTGEKVFLECVQDMDHENMFWYRQDPGLGLRLIYFSYDVKMKEKGDIPEGYSVSREKKERFSLILESASTNQTSMYLCASSFRGLEAFFGQGTRLTVV.

This clone was observed a few times. Other DNA sequences in this sample translate to the same CDR3. The gene calls are TRBV2 and TRBJ1-5, with 7 bases fitting TRBD1. V trimming: 4 bases; J trimming: 0 bases; junction bases outside the gene matches: 3. CDR1 and CDR2 from the germline V gene are SNHLY and FYNNEI. The CDR3 totals 15 residues. CDR3 nucleotide sequence: TGTGCCAGCAGTGGACAGGGACATAGCAATCAGCCCCAGCATTTT. Protein product: CASSGQGHSNQPQHF.

This chain connects TRBV30 to TRBJ1-6, with D possibly being TRBD1 (6 bases). Trimming took off 5 bases at V and 12 bases at J, with 14 bases between the two ends. This CDR3 spans 12 amino acids. The germline CDR1 and CDR2 sequences are GTSNPN and SVGIG (reference sequence). The CDR3 protein is CAWAQGLGPLHF. Written as DNA, the CDR3 is TGTGCCTGGGCCCAGGGGCTAGGACCCCTCCACTTT.

V and J are TRBV19 and TRBJ2-1; 9 bases line up with TRBD2. The CDR3 spans 16 residues. Looked up from germline, CDR1 is LNHDA and CDR2 is SQIVND (reference sequence). After removal of 5 bases from V and 1 base from J, the junction contained 6 bases not matched to a gene. The CDR3, as DNA: TGTGCCAGTAGTCCCAGCGGGAGGAGTTCCTACAATGAGCAGTTCTTC. Protein product: CASSPSGRSSYNEQFF.

This chain uses TRBV5-6 with TRBJ2-1; D perhaps matches TRBD1 (6 bases). V gave up 4 bases and J gave up 7 bases, with 12 bases separating them. This CDR3 contains 13 residues. Per germline, CDR1 SGHDT and CDR2 YYEEEE. CDR3 region: CASSDGTKNEQFF. CDR3 in DNA: TGTGCCAGCAGCGATGGGACAAAGAATGAGCAGTTCTTC. The variable domain in full, completed from reference TRBV5-6 and TRBJ2-1, reads DAGVTQSPTHLIKTRGQQVTLRCSPKSGHDTVSWYQQALGQGPQFIFQYYEEEERQRGNFPDRFSGHQFPNYSSELNVNALLLGDSALYLCASSDGTKNEQFFGPGTRLTVL.

The chain recombines TRBV6-4 with TRBJ1-5; a weak D match, TRBD1 (5 bases). The CDR3 runs to 15 residues. V lost 6 bases and J lost 1, with 13 bases in between. The germline V gene has CDR1 MRHNA and CDR2 SNTAGT. The CDR3 coding sequence is TGTGCCAGCAGCGAGGGGAGGCCCAGCAATCAGCCCCAGCATTTT. This codes for CASSEGRPSNQPQHF.

The rearrangement joins TRBV6-5 to TRBJ2-1; 14 bases match TRBD2. The CDR3 loop spans 15 amino acids. The V and J ends lost 8 bases and 11 bases, in that order; junction bases with no gene match: 11. The germline V gene encodes CDR1 MNHEY and CDR2 SVGAGI. The CDR3 is CASVVGGLAGEKQFF. The CDR3 region has the DNA TGTGCCAGCGTGGTGGGGGGACTAGCGGGAGAAAAGCAGTTCTTC.

The chain employs TRBV30 and TRBJ1-2; 10 bases map to TRBD1. CDR3 length: 12 residues. Germline assignment: CDR1 GTSNPN and CDR2 SVGIG (reference sequence). CDR3 nucleotide sequence: TGTGCGGGAGGACAGGGGGTTTATGGCTACACCTTC. Translating it yields CAGGQGVYGYTF.

The genes are TRBV7-2 and TRBJ1-2; 8 bases are shared with TRBD1. The ends lost 3 bases at V and 0 bases at J; junction bases unmatched: 3. The CDR3 has 15 residues. Germline-derived CDR1 and CDR2 are SGHTA and FQGNSA. The CDR3 protein is CASSFQGATNYGYTF. In DNA, the CDR3 is TGTGCCAGCAGCTTCCAGGGGGCCACTAACTATGGCTACACCTTC. The whole variable domain, filled in from reference TRBV7-2 and TRBJ1-2, reads GAGVSQSPSNKVTEKGKDVELRCDPISGHTALYWYRQSLGQGLEFLIYFQGNSAPDKSGLPSDRFSAERTGGSVSTLTIQRTQQEDSAVYLCASSFQGATNYGYTFGSGTRLTVV.

The rearrangement links TRBV7-8 to TRBJ1-4; TRBD1 agrees at 8 bases. CDR1 is SGHVS and CDR2 is FQNEAQ in the germline V gene. The CDR3 is made up of 15 amino acids. The ends lost 2 bases at V and 5 bases at J; junction bases unmatched: 4. The CDR3 loop is CASSLNRGKNEKLFF. The CDR3, as DNA: TGTGCCAGCAGCTTAAACAGGGGGAAAAATGAAAAACTGTTTTTT.

This sequence joins TRBV7-2 and TRBJ2-2; D might be TRBD2 (5 bases). Germline CDR1 SGHTA, CDR2 FQGNSA. Trimming cost V 1 base and J 4 bases, with 13 bases left between them. The CDR3 has 16 residues. CDR3 amino acids: CASSLVGAVITGELFF. Here the CDR3 DNA reads TGTGCCAGCAGCTTAGTTGGAGCGGTAATCACCGGGGAGCTGTTTTTT.

The chain combines TRBV18 with TRBJ2-5; 7 bases map to TRBD1. Looked up from germline, CDR1 is KGHSH and CDR2 is LQKENI. The J segment lost 4 bases and the V segment lost 5 bases, leaving 13 bases of the junction unmatched. The CDR3 has 16 amino acids. The CDR3 bases are TGTGCCAGCTCAACTATACTCAACAGGGGCGGAGAGACCCAGTACTTC. Its protein product is CASSTILNRGGETQYF.

The chain uses TRBV2 and TRBJ1-2, with D possibly being TRBD1 (5 bases). From germline, CDR1 is SNHLY and CDR2 FYNNEI. CDR3 length equals 12 residues. V gave up 4 bases and J gave up 8 bases, with 11 bases separating them. The CDR3 DNA reads as TGTGCCAGCAGTGGTCAGGGTGGCGGCTACACCTTC. Protein product: CASSGQGGGYTF.

The chain joins TRBV30 to TRBJ1-1, with unresolved D. The V gene lost 0 bases and the J gene lost 4 bases, with 6 bases spanning the gap. The CDR3 spans 12 residues. The germline V gene has CDR1 GTSNPN and CDR2 SVGIG (reference sequence). Here the CDR3 reads CAWSVGGTEAFF. CDR3 DNA sequence: TGTGCCTGGAGTGTCGGCGGCACTGAAGCTTTCTTT.

This chain joins TRBV9 and TRBJ2-3, with 11 bases matching TRBD2. This CDR3 contains 17 residues. CDR1 and CDR2 from the germline V gene are SGDLS and YYNGEE. The junction had 8 bases not matched to a gene; V was cut back by 2 bases and J by 3 bases. The CDR3, as DNA: TGTGCCAGCAGCGTTTCGGTAGCGGGGGGGAGGACAGATACGCAGTATTTT. Its translation is CASSVSVAGGRTDTQYF.

This chain links TRBV5-1 with TRBJ1-1; 7 nucleotides align to TRBD1. Per the germline V gene, CDR1 is SGHRS and CDR2 is YFSETQ. CDR3 length: 15 amino acids. V was clipped by 4 bases and J by 5 bases; unmatched bases: 11. The CDR3 DNA reads as TGCGCCAGCAGCCTCACAGGGGACCTGATGACTGAAGCTTTCTTT. Its translation is CASSLTGDLMTEAFF.

The rearrangement links TRBV5-1 to TRBJ1-5, with D unclear. The germline V and J ends were trimmed by 0 bases and 6 bases, with 13 bases remaining between them. This CDR3 is 15 amino acids long. The germline gives CDR1 SGHRS, CDR2 YFSETQ. Written as DNA, the CDR3 is TGCGCCAGCAGCTTGGGAGCGGGAGCGGGTCAGCCCCAGCATTTT. The encoded protein is CASSLGAGAGQPQHF.

The V and J genes are TRBV5-4 and TRBJ1-3; TRBD1 agrees at 9 bases. After removal of 3 bases from V and 2 bases from J, the junction contained 6 bases not matched to a gene. This CDR3 contains 16 residues. The germline V gene encodes CDR1 SGHNT and CDR2 YYREEE (reference sequence). The CDR3 region is CASSSAGTGPGNTIYF. CDR3 in DNA: TGTGCCAGCAGCTCCGCCGGGACAGGGCCTGGAAACACCATATATTTT.

CDR3 DNA sequence: TGTGCCAGCAACCCGACAGGTCCTACCTACGAGCAGTACTTC. This gives the protein CASNPTGPTYEQYF. The chain uses TRBV7-9 and TRBJ2-7, with a tentative D call TRBD1 (6 bases). From germline, CDR1 is SEHNR and CDR2 FQNEAQ (reference sequence). This CDR3 comprises 14 residues. V was clipped by 7 bases and J by 2 bases, with 15 bases between them.

The chain employs TRBV7-3 and TRBJ1-1; weak D call: TRBD1 (6 bases). Germline loops: CDR1 SGHTA, CDR2 FQGTGA. The CDR3 runs to 12 residues. Trimming shortened V by 5 bases and J by 7 bases, and 11 bases separated the two germline ends. CDR3 sequence: CASSQGRDEAFF. The CDR3 DNA follows: TGTGCCAGCAGCCAGGGGAGGGATGAAGCTTTCTTT.